This passage covers 8 T cell receptor beta chains from one sample sequenced in a study of blood T cell repertoires in COVID-19. Data came from immunoSEQ multiplex PCR; TCRdb stores just in-frame clones and leaves some out. The sample includes approximately 440,000 clones, approximately 88% seen only once; the top ten take 10% to 15%. The sequencing sample was made of peripheral blood. Receptors were obtained from a woman aged 50 to 65 with COVID-19, enrolled during active disease.

The genes are TRBV3-1 (or the pseudogene TRBV3-2) and TRBJ1-2; 9 bases map to TRBD1. The germline V gene encodes CDR1 LGHDT and CDR2 YNNKEL (reference sequence). V lost 1 base and J lost 5; bases outside the gene matches: 5. The CDR3 runs 15 residues. The DNA for the CDR3 is TGTGCCAGCAGCCAAGGGACAGGGGCCCAGTATGGCTACACCTTC. Translated: CASSQGTGAQYGYTF.

The chain uses TRBV5-1 and TRBJ2-7; TRBD2 might be the D (5 bases). CDR1 and CDR2 from the germline V gene are SGHRS and YFSETQ. The CDR3 spans 14 residues. The ends were cut back, 4 bases at V and 7 bases at J, with 18 bases in the middle. In DNA, the CDR3 is TGCGCCAGCAGCCCGGAGGACCCGACGGAGGAGCAGTACTTC. Amino acids: CASSPEDPTEEQYF.

The chain combines TRBV2 with TRBJ1-1; D is undetermined. The CDR3 is 13 residues long. V dropped 1 base and J dropped 4 bases, with 7 bases sitting between them. The V gene's germline CDR1 is SNHLY and CDR2 FYNNEI. DNA of the CDR3: TGTGCCAGCAGTGAAGGACATCTCACTGAAGCTTTCTTT. It translates to CASSEGHLTEAFF.

The chain joins TRBV19 to TRBJ1-1, with unresolved D. V was pared by 7 bases and J by 1 base, with 10 bases between. CDR3 length: 13 residues. CDR1 LNHDA and CDR2 SQIVND come from the germline V gene (reference sequence). The CDR3: CASMYTTNTEAFF. The CDR3 DNA sequence: TGTGCCAGTATGTACACCACGAACACTGAAGCTTTCTTT. Looking up the rest from reference TRBV19 and TRBJ1-1 gives the full variable domain: DGGITQSPKYLFRKEGQNVTLSCEQNLNHDAMYWYRQDPGQGLRLIYYSQIVNDFQKGDIAEGYSVSREKKESFPLTVTSAQKNPTAFYLCASMYTTNTEAFFGQGTRLTVV.

The chain couples TRBV4-1 to TRBJ1-5; D unclear. Per germline, CDR1 MGHRA and CDR2 YSYEKL. V shed 3 bases and J shed 3 bases, with 6 bases lying between them. The CDR3 is 13 residues long. This chain's CDR3 is CASSQAVNQPQHF. The CDR3 DNA sequence: TGCGCCAGCAGCCAGGCGGTCAATCAGCCCCAGCATTTT.

The chain combines TRBV19 with TRBJ1-5, with D maybe TRBD1 (5 bases). The CDR3 contains 19 residues. The ends were cut back, 6 bases at V and 4 bases at J, with 28 bases in the middle. CDR1 LNHDA and CDR2 SQIVND come from the germline V gene (reference sequence). CDR3 sequence (DNA): TGTGCCAGTAGGGGGGATTCGCGGGGCCCCTTTCCGGATAATCAGCCCCAGCATTTT. Translating gives CASRGDSRGPFPDNQPQHF.

As DNA, the CDR3 is TGCGCCAGCAGCTTGGAGGCGAGAACAGGGGGCGCTGGCTACACCTTC. Its translation is CASSLEARTGGAGYTF. This chain uses TRBV5-1 with TRBJ1-2; 9 bases line up with TRBD1. Losses at the gene ends were 0 bases for V and 7 bases for J; bases not matched to a gene: 10. The germline V gene encodes CDR1 SGHRS and CDR2 YFSETQ. The CDR3 spans 16 residues.

CDR3: CASSHLGGSTDTQYF. CDR3 bases: TGCGCCAGCAGCCATCTGGGCGGGAGCACAGATACGCAGTATTTT. The rearrangement links TRBV4-1 to TRBJ2-3, with D possibly TRBD2 on 5 matching bases. Per the germline V gene, CDR1 is MGHRA and CDR2 is YSYEKL. The CDR3 is made up of 15 amino acids. V gave up 3 bases and J gave up 0 bases, with 10 bases separating them.